What follows are 3 T cell receptor beta chains derived from one specimen sequenced in a study of PD-1 blockade in classical Hodgkin lymphoma. TCRdb's copy holds only in-frame clones and misses some; the assay was immunoSEQ multiplex PCR. The sample has about 32,000 clones; roughly four fifths are singletons. Time point reported: cycle 4 day 1 (C4D1), after more than five weeks of nivolumab. Brentuximab vedotin exposure varied, and every patient relapsed after autologous stem cell transplantation. Specimen: peripheral blood mononuclear cells (PBMCs), collected before the fourth cycle of nivolumab. The source of these receptors is a human donor with classical Hodgkin lymphoma.

The genes are TRBV16 and TRBJ1-1; no reliable D call. The CDR3 spans 15 residues. Germline V gene lookup returns CDR1 KGHSY and CDR2 FQNENV. Trimming shortened V by 1 base and J by 6 bases, and 15 bases separated the two germline ends. The CDR3 sequence is CASSQYRLGGSEAFF. The CDR3 DNA reads as TGTGCCAGCAGCCAATACCGCCTCGGAGGGTCTGAAGCTTTCTTT.

V usage is TRBV6-1 and J usage is TRBJ1-4; 7 positions agree with TRBD1. CDR1 and CDR2 (germline): MNHNS, SASEGT. The length of the CDR3 is 14 residues. V gave up 3 bases and J gave up 8 bases; unmatched junction bases: 6. CDR3 DNA: TGTGCCAGCAGTGATCGCAGGGGGGGAGAAAAACTGTTTTTT. Its translation is CASSDRRGGEKLFF.

The chain employs TRBV7-2 and TRBJ1-4; no reliable D call. The CDR3 sequence is 15 residues long. Trimming took 3 bases from V and 7 from J, leaving 15 bases between them. Germline loops: CDR1 SGHTA, CDR2 FQGNSA. The CDR3 region is CASSFGLAEGEKLFF. The CDR3 region has the DNA TGTGCCAGCAGCTTTGGACTAGCAGAGGGTGAAAAACTGTTTTTT.